This section outlines one T cell receptor (beta chain) sequence together with its context. Its antigen is unknown. This same CDR3 is encoded by further DNA sequences in the sample. Generated by immunoSEQ multiplex PCR, the TCRdb table keeps only in-frame clones and is missing some. The table lists under 200,000 clones, less than 95% of them singletons. This CDR3 comprises 12 residues. V was pared by 3 bases and J by 3 bases, with 6 bases between. This record belongs to a study of T cell responses to AZD1222 COVID-19 vaccine. Study-level information: Second doses that came at about 4 or about 12 weeks were put together.

Study-wide points: Spike-specific TCR breadth and depth rose after two AZD1222 doses.

V and J are TRBV12-3 or TRBV12-4 and TRBJ2-7; D may be TRBD1 or TRBD2 (5 bases each). The clonotype was recovered from an adult in good health. The material sequenced was peripheral blood, taken on day 0 of AZD1222 vaccination. In DNA form, the CDR3 reads TGTGCCAGCAGTTTTGGGGGCTACGAGCAGTACTTC. Amino acids: CASSFGGYEQYF.